This entry lists 11 T cell receptor beta chains sequenced from one sample in a study of early stage breast cancer tumors. Method: immunoSEQ multiplex PCR; TCRdb's copy keeps in-frame clones and lacks some. Here the sample spans more than 8,500 clones, over 60% being singletons. The sequencing input was breast tumor tissue. All receptors derive from a person in their fifties with breast cancer.

This chain uses TRBV5-6 with TRBJ1-5, with D perhaps TRBD1 (6 bases). The CDR3 spans 14 residues. Germline V gene data show CDR1 as SGHDT and CDR2 as YYEEEE. Trimming stripped 1 base from V and 6 bases from J, with 11 bases between. In DNA form, the CDR3 reads TGTGCCAGCAGCTTGCCAGGGGCCGGTCAGCCCCAGCATTTT. Its protein product is CASSLPGAGQPQHF.

V is TRBV18 and J is TRBJ2-5; the match to TRBD2 covers 12 bases. Germline V CDR1 and CDR2: KGHSH, LQKENI. The V gene end was trimmed by 3 bases and the J gene end by 5 bases; junction bases not matched to a gene: 7. The CDR3 runs 16 residues. CDR3 in DNA: TGTGCCAGCTCACCTGGACTAGCGGGGTCGGAGGAGACCCAGTACTTC. Protein: CASSPGLAGSEETQYF.

This rearrangement joins TRBV6-6 to TRBJ2-7; D could derive from TRBD1 or TRBD2 (5 bases each). Germline CDR1 reads MNHNY; CDR2 reads SVGAGI (reference sequence). The CDR3 covers 16 residues. Trimming stripped 5 bases from V and 1 base from J, with 18 bases between. The CDR3 coding sequence is TGTGCCAGCAGTAACCCTTGGGGGAATTTGTCCTACGAGCAGTACTTC. Its translation is CASSNPWGNLSYEQYF.

The chain recombines TRBV7-9 with TRBJ2-7; D may be TRBD1 (5 bases). Germline values: CDR1 SEHNR, CDR2 FQNEAQ (reference sequence). The ends were cut back, 2 bases at V and 5 bases at J, with 10 bases in the middle. CDR3 length: 13 amino acids. CDR3 bases: TGTGCCAGCAGCTTATATAGGGGCGACGAGCAGTACTTC. Protein sequence: CASSLYRGDEQYF.

This clone is judged medium-sized. This sequence joins TRBV15 and TRBJ2-3; the D gene is possibly TRBD2 (6 bases). Germline lookup yields CDR1 LNHNV and CDR2 YYDKDF (reference sequence). The CDR3 sequence is 15 residues long. With 5 bases removed from V and 0 bases from J, the gap between germline ends came to 12 bases. The CDR3 DNA is TGTGCCACCAGCCGGAGGGATCAAAGCACAGATACGCAGTATTTT. This sequence encodes CATSRRDQSTDTQYF.

The rearrangement uses TRBV10-3 and TRBJ2-1; 7 bases fit TRBD2. J lost 6 bases, V lost 3 bases, and 11 bases had no gene match. Germline V gene data show CDR1 as ENHRY and CDR2 as SYGVKD. CDR3 size: 16 residues. The CDR3 DNA sequence: TGTGCCATCAGTGATACCGGGAGGAGGCCGGCCAATGAGCAGTTCTTC. Translation: CAISDTGRRPANEQFF.

The DNA of the CDR3 is TGTGCCAGCAGTTTATTCGGACAGGGGGCGGACACCGGGGAGCTGTTTTTT. Translated: CASSLFGQGADTGELFF. The gene calls are TRBV27 and TRBJ2-2; TRBD1 matches 11 bases. V gave up 1 base and J gave up 3 bases; unmatched junction bases: 4. Germline V gene sequence: CDR1 MNHEY, CDR2 SMNVEV (reference sequence). The CDR3 runs 17 residues.

The chain employs TRBV7-6 and TRBJ2-1; the match to TRBD1 covers 7 bases. Losses at the gene ends were 5 bases for V and 5 bases for J; bases not matched to a gene: 9. Looked up from germline, CDR1 is SGHVS and CDR2 is FNYEAQ. This CDR3 has 15 residues. Here the CDR3 reads CASSNRQGHNNEQFF. The CDR3, as DNA: TGTGCCAGCAGCAACCGACAGGGACACAACAATGAGCAGTTCTTC.

The chain recombines TRBV7-6 with TRBJ1-4, with a weak D call TRBD1 (6 bases). Germline loops: CDR1 SGHVS, CDR2 FNYEAQ. Deletions cut 5 bases from V and 0 bases from J, with 13 bases between. The CDR3 spans 16 residues. The CDR3 loop is CASSPRGGSTNEKLFF. Here the CDR3 DNA reads TGTGCCAGCAGCCCTCGGGGGGGCTCAACTAATGAAAAACTGTTTTTT. The complete variable domain, with remaining parts taken from reference TRBV7-6 and TRBJ1-4, reads GAGVSQSPRYKVTKRGQDVALRCDPISGHVSLYWYRQALGQGPEFLTYFNYEAQQDKSGLPNDRFSAERPEGSISTLTIQRTEQRDSAMYRCASSPRGGSTNEKLFFGSGTQLSVL.

This clone qualifies as large. J is TRBJ2-7 and V is TRBV28, with D maybe TRBD1 (5 bases). The CDR3 is made up of 16 amino acids. CDR1 and CDR2 (germline): MDHEN, SYDVKM. Trimming left V 3 bases short and J 5 bases short, with 20 bases between. The CDR3 bases are TGTGCCAGCAGTTTTCCATCCATCAGGGCTGGAGACGAGCAGTACTTC. Residues: CASSFPSIRAGDEQYF.

The chain has TRBV2 and TRBJ2-5; 11 bases are a match to TRBD1. With 3 bases clipped from V and 5 bases from J, the junction kept 8 bases outside the gene matches. CDR3 length: 16 residues. In germline, CDR1 is SNHLY, CDR2 FYNNEI. The CDR3 DNA is TGTGCCAGCAGTGATGCCGGGACAGGGGGTGGGGAGACCCAGTACTTC. Translated: CASSDAGTGGGETQYF.